Listed here is a single T cell receptor (beta chain). Data came from immunoSEQ multiplex PCR; TCRdb stores just in-frame clones and leaves some out. This sample has 540,000 or so clones, with 70% to 80% found just once. The CDR3 spans 11 residues. Trimming took 3 bases from V and 7 from J, leaving 6 bases between them. The germline V gene has CDR1 GTSNPN and CDR2 SVGIG (reference sequence). These data come from a study of shared T cell receptors in the human thymus. The same data also went into a second study, on human thymus T cells. From that second work: Healthy Finnish infants undergoing corrective surgery for congenital heart defects provided the donor material. During corrective heart surgery, resections were taken, and the thymus tissue came from them. It looked as if thymic and blood repertoires used V and J genes in a biased way. Overlap was high between thymic repertoires from unrelated individuals, as reported in related research.

This rearrangement joins TRBV30 to TRBJ2-2; D unclear. Sequenced sample: thymocytes. The TCR originated in a boy younger than two with a congenital heart defect. The DNA of the CDR3 is TGTGCCTGGAGGCGCGGCGGGGAGCTGTTTTTT. This gives the protein CAWRRGGELFF.